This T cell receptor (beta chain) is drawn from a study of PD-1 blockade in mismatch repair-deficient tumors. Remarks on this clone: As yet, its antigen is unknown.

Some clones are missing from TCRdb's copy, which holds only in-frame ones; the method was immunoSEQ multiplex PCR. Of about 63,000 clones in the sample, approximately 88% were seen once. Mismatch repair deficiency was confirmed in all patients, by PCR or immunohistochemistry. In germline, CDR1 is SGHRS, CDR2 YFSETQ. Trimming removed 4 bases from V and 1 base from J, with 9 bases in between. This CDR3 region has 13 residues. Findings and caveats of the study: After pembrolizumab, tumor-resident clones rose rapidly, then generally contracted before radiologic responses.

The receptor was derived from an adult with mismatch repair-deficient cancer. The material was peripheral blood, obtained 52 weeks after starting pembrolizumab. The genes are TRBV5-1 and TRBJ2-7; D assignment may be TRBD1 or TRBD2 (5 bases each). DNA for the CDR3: TGCGCCAGCAGCGGGGGTTTTTCCTACGAGCAGTACTTC. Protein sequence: CASSGGFSYEQYF.